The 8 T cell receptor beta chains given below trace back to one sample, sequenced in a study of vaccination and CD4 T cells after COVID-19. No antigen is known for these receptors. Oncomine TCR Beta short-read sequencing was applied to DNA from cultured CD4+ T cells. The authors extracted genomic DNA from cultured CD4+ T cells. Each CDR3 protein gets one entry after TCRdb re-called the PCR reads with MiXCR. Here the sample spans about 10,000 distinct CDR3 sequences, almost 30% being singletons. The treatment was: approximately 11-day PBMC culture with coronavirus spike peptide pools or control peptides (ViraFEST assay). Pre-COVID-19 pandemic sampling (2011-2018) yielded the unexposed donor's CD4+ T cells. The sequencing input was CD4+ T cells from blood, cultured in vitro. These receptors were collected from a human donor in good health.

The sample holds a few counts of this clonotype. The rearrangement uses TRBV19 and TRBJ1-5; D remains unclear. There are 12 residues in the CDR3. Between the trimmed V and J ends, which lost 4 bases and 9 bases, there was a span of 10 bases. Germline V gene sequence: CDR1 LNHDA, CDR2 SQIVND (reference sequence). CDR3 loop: CASSTTAWPQHF. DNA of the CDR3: TGTGCCAGTAGTACTACGGCTTGGCCCCAGCATTTT.

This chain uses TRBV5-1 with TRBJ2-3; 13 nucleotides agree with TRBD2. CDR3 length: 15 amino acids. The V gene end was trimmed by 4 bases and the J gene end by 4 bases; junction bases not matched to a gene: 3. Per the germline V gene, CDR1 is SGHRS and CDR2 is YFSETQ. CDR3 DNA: TGCGCCAGCAGCCCTGGACTAGCGGGAGCAGATACGCAGTATTTT. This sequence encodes CASSPGLAGADTQYF. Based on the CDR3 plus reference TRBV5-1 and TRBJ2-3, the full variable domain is KAGVTQTPRYLIKTRGQQVTLSCSPISGHRSVSWYQQTPGQGLQFLFEYFSETQRNKGNFPGRFSGRQFSNSRSEMNVSTLELGDSALYLCASSPGLAGADTQYFGPGTRLTVL.

CDR3 coding DNA: TGTGCCAGCAGTTTGGTCGGGAGTAGGTACAATGAGCAGTTCTTC. It is translated as CASSLVGSRYNEQFF. The V call is TRBV27, the J call TRBJ2-1; a weak D match, TRBD2 (6 bases). V was trimmed by 3 bases and J by 4 bases, leaving 13 bases between them. Germline CDR1 MNHEY, CDR2 SMNVEV (reference sequence). This CDR3 is built from 15 residues.

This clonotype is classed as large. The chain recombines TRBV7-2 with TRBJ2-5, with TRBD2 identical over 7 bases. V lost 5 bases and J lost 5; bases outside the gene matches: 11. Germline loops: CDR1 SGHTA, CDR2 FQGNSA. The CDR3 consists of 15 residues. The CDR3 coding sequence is TGTGCCAGCAGCCCTAGGGGCGGGAGTGGGGAGACCCAGTACTTC. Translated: CASSPRGGSGETQYF. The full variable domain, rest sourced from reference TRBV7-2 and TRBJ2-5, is GAGVSQSPSNKVTEKGKDVELRCDPISGHTALYWYRQSLGQGLEFLIYFQGNSAPDKSGLPSDRFSAERTGGSVSTLTIQRTQQEDSAVYLCASSPRGGSGETQYFGPGTRLLVL.

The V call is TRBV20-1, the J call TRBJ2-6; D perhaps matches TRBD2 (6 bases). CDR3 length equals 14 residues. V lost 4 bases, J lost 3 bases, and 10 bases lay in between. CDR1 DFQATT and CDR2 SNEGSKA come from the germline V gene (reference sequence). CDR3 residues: CSATQGGGANVLTF. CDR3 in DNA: TGCAGTGCTACCCAGGGAGGTGGGGCCAACGTCCTGACTTTC.

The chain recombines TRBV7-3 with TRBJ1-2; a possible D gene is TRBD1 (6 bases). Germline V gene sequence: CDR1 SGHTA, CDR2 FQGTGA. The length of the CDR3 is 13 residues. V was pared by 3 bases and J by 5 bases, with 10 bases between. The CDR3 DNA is TGTGCCAGCAGCTTCGACGGACAGTATGGCTACACCTTC. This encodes CASSFDGQYGYTF.

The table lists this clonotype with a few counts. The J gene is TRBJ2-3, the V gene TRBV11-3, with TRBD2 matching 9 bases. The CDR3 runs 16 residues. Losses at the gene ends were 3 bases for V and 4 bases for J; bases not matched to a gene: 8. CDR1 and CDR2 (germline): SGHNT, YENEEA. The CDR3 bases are TGTGCCAGCAGCTTCGGGGGCCGCGGGAGGGCAGATACGCAGTATTTT. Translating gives CASSFGGRGRADTQYF.

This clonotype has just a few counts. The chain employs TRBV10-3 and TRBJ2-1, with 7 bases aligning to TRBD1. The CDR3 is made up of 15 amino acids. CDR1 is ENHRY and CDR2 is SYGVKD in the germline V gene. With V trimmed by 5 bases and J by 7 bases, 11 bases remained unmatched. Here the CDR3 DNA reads TGTGCCATCAGTTCGACAGGGAGAATACAAAATGAGCAGTTCTTC. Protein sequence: CAISSTGRIQNEQFF.